Below are 26 T cell receptor beta chains sequenced from a single sample in a study of T-cell memory formation after mild COVID-19 (dated by TCRdb to the early 2020s). The receptor library was made with 5' RACE. The sequencing machine was an Illumina NovaSeq 6000. In TCRdb, the public reads were trimmed at Q25 with fastp and aligned with MiXCR, with productive beta chains retained. Merged by CDR3 protein, the rows form single entries marked with the most common genes and DNA. This sample is represented by about 470,000 distinct CDR3 sequences; 25% of them were singletons. Clones ranked in the top ten supply about an eighth of the sample. Sequenced sample: PBMCs or a T cell subset sorted from them (not recorded which). The origin of the receptors is an adult woman who had mild COVID-19 (a few samples of this study predate the infection). The sample titles of this study are shuffled in the database, so cell type and time point are left out; the donor was told from shared clones.

The gene calls are TRBV30 and TRBJ2-7; 9 bases align to TRBD2. The CDR3 loop spans 15 amino acids. Unmatched junction bases numbered 10, after V lost 5 bases and J lost 2 bases. Germline CDR1 GTSNPN, CDR2 SVGIG (reference sequence). The CDR3 sequence: CAWLRVIAGAYEQYF. DNA for the CDR3: TGTGCCTGGCTCCGAGTGATAGCGGGAGCCTACGAGCAGTACTTC.

The CDR3 sequence is CSVVFLPGAYEQYF. The CDR3 nucleotides read TGCAGCGTTGTCTTCTTACCAGGGGCCTACGAGCAGTACTTC. The rearrangement links TRBV29-1 to TRBJ2-7, with D perhaps TRBD1 (6 bases). Germline-derived CDR1 and CDR2 are SQVTM and ANQGSEA. The CDR3 is 14 amino acids. Deletions cut 4 bases from V and 2 bases from J, with 15 bases between.

This CDR3 is CATSDLLASYEQYF. CDR3 in DNA: TGTGCCACCAGTGATTTACTAGCTTCCTACGAGCAGTACTTC. The genes are TRBV24-1 and TRBJ2-7; TRBD2 might be the D (6 bases). Trimming took off 1 base at V and 1 base at J, with 7 bases between the two ends. The CDR3 runs to 14 residues. The germline CDR1 and CDR2 sequences are KGHDR and SFDVKD.

The chain combines TRBV7-3 with TRBJ2-4; 7 bases are a match to TRBD1. The V segment lost 4 bases and the J segment 3 bases; nucleotides outside the gene matches: 12. This CDR3 contains 17 residues. CDR1 is SGHTA, CDR2 FQGTGA, per germline. CDR3 coding DNA: TGTGCCAGCAGCTCACCCGGGACAGCATTTTTCAAAAACATTCAGTACTTC. Residues: CASSSPGTAFFKNIQYF.

The CDR3 DNA is TGTGCCACCAGTGACCAACTAGCCCGGGAGCTGTTTTTT. Translating it yields CATSDQLARELFF. The chain carries TRBV24-1 and TRBJ2-2; D is perhaps TRBD2 (6 bases). This CDR3 has 13 residues. Trimming left V 4 bases short and J 9 bases short, with 11 bases between. Germline CDR1 KGHDR, CDR2 SFDVKD.

The chain uses TRBV25-1 and TRBJ2-5; weak D call: TRBD2 (6 bases). Trimming cost V 3 bases and J 7 bases, with 6 bases left between them. CDR3 size: 11 residues. Germline CDR1 MGHDK, CDR2 SYGVNS. The CDR3 DNA reads TGTGCCAGCAGTGATAGCGGGACCCAGTACTTC. It specifies CASSDSGTQYF.

The V gene is TRBV5-1, the J gene TRBJ1-6; TRBD1 might be the D (6 bases). V shed 2 bases and J shed 6 bases, with 12 bases lying between them. CDR1 and CDR2 from the germline V gene are SGHRS and YFSETQ. CDR3 length: 15 residues. In nucleotides, the CDR3 is TGCGCCAGCAGCTTAGGGGGGATGGGTAATTCACCCCTCCACTTT. Protein product: CASSLGGMGNSPLHF.

J is TRBJ2-2 and V is TRBV7-6; D is unclear. Trimming cost V 2 bases and J 2 bases, with 15 bases left between them. Germline V lookup: CDR1 SGHVS, CDR2 FNYEAQ. This CDR3 is 17 amino acids long. The DNA of the CDR3 is TGTGCCAGCAGCTTAAGGAGTGGGCACCCTAACACCGGGGAGCTGTTTTTT. Its protein product is CASSLRSGHPNTGELFF.

The rearrangement joins TRBV13 to TRBJ2-5; a possible D gene is TRBD2 (6 bases). Trimming stripped 4 bases from V and 6 bases from J, with 15 bases between. CDR1 PRHDT and CDR2 FYEKMQ come from the germline V gene (reference sequence). The CDR3 has 14 amino acids. CDR3 nucleotide sequence: TGTGCCAGCAGCTCCCGGGAGACTAAGCAGACCCAGTACTTC. Translated: CASSSRETKQTQYF.

This clonotype was counted only a few times. V gene TRBV7-8 combines with J gene TRBJ1-5; TRBD1 aligns across 8 bases. The V gene end was trimmed by 1 base and the J gene end by 3 bases; junction bases not matched to a gene: 5. The CDR3 is 16 residues long. Germline lookup yields CDR1 SGHVS and CDR2 FQNEAQ. The CDR3 sequence: CASSLGGTGYNQPQHF. The DNA of the CDR3 is TGTGCCAGCAGCTTAGGGGGGACAGGTTACAATCAGCCCCAGCATTTT.

The chain joins TRBV18 to TRBJ2-4; 9 nucleotides agree with TRBD2. V was clipped by 3 bases and J by 3 bases; unmatched bases: 6. Germline CDR1 reads KGHSH; CDR2 reads LQKENI. This CDR3 has 16 residues. The CDR3: CASSPGSGGVKNIQYF. The CDR3 DNA follows: TGTGCCAGCTCACCGGGTAGCGGGGGAGTCAAAAACATTCAGTACTTC.

The chain is built from TRBV7-2 and TRBJ2-6; 7 bases align to TRBD1. The CDR3 has 15 amino acids. In germline, CDR1 is SGHTA, CDR2 FQGNSA. Trimming took 5 bases from V and 1 from J; bases not matched to a gene: 2. The CDR3 DNA reads TGTGCCAGCAGCGAACAGGGGTCTGGGGCCAACGTCCTGACTTTC. Translation: CASSEQGSGANVLTF.

This clonotype was found a few times. The V and J genes are TRBV20-1 and TRBJ2-7, with D possibly being TRBD1 (6 bases). Germline lookup yields CDR1 DFQATT and CDR2 SNEGSKA (reference sequence). The CDR3 sequence is 14 residues long. V was clipped by 1 base and J by 0 bases, with 10 bases between them. In DNA, the CDR3 is TGCAGTGCTAGAGTTCCAGGGGCCTCCTACGAGCAGTACTTC. Amino acid sequence: CSARVPGASYEQYF.

This clonotype was counted between two and nine times. The rearrangement joins TRBV4-3 to TRBJ2-1, with D tentatively TRBD1 (5 bases). In germline, CDR1 is LGHNA, CDR2 YSLEER. The V and J ends lost 3 bases and 6 bases respectively, with 15 bases between them. The CDR3 runs to 15 residues. The CDR3 sequence is CASSHGHDLGNEQFF. The CDR3 DNA reads TGCGCCAGCAGCCACGGACACGACTTAGGCAATGAGCAGTTCTTC.

This clonotype was detected only a few times. V and J are TRBV4-1 and TRBJ1-3, with D perhaps matching TRBD1 (5 bases). The germline CDR1 and CDR2 sequences are MGHRA and YSYEKL. V gave up 4 bases and J gave up 3 bases, with 10 bases separating them. The CDR3 extends over 14 amino acids. The CDR3 sequence: CASSLQDFGNTIYF. CDR3 sequence (DNA): TGCGCCAGCAGCCTACAGGATTTTGGAAACACCATATATTTT.

V usage is TRBV9 and J usage is TRBJ2-3; 15 bases map to TRBD2. V shed 0 bases and J 6 bases; nucleotides not matched to a gene: 14. The CDR3 loop spans 20 amino acids. Germline lookup yields CDR1 SGDLS and CDR2 YYNGEE. CDR3 region: CASSVEGLAGGSPFVDTQYF. CDR3 nucleotides: TGTGCCAGCAGCGTAGAGGGACTAGCGGGAGGTAGCCCCTTCGTGGATACGCAGTATTTT.

This chain links TRBV4-1 with TRBJ2-7, with D possibly being TRBD1 or TRBD2 (5 bases each). Germline loops: CDR1 MGHRA, CDR2 YSYEKL. The ends were cut back, 0 bases at V and 0 bases at J, with 12 bases in the middle. The CDR3 totals 16 residues. The CDR3: CASSQEWGKSSYEQYF. CDR3 in DNA: TGCGCCAGCAGCCAAGAATGGGGGAAAAGCTCCTACGAGCAGTACTTC.

The chain uses TRBV7-6 and TRBJ2-5; 7 bases agree with TRBD1. In germline, CDR1 is SGHVS, CDR2 FNYEAQ. This CDR3 has 16 residues. With 5 bases clipped from V and 1 base from J, the junction kept 10 bases outside the gene matches. CDR3 DNA sequence: TGTGCCAGCAGCCCCAACCGGGACAGCCTCCAAGAGACCCAGTACTTC. This encodes CASSPNRDSLQETQYF.

The chain combines TRBV5-1 with TRBJ2-7; tentative D call: TRBD2 (6 bases). CDR3 length: 14 residues. The V gene's germline CDR1 is SGHRS and CDR2 YFSETQ. Trimming pared 0 bases from V and 4 bases from J, leaving 11 bases between. The CDR3 reads CASSLAGDHYEQYF. As DNA, the CDR3 is TGCGCCAGCAGCTTGGCGGGGGACCATTACGAGCAGTACTTC. Looking up the rest from reference TRBV5-1 and TRBJ2-7 gives the full variable domain: KAGVTQTPRYLIKTRGQQVTLSCSPISGHRSVSWYQQTPGQGLQFLFEYFSETQRNKGNFPGRFSGRQFSNSRSEMNVSTLELGDSALYLCASSLAGDHYEQYFGPGTRLTVT.

This clonotype showed up just a few times. This chain joins TRBV12-3 or TRBV12-4 and TRBJ2-3; TRBD2 matches 8 bases. With V trimmed by 7 bases and J by 4 bases, 4 bases remained unmatched. The CDR3 has 13 residues. The CDR3 is CASKWTSPDTQYF. The CDR3 coding sequence is TGTGCCAGCAAGTGGACTAGCCCAGATACGCAGTATTTT.

This clonotype has a handful of counts. This chain uses TRBV20-1 with TRBJ2-5, with 8 bases aligning to TRBD1. The germline V gene has CDR1 DFQATT and CDR2 SNEGSKA (reference sequence). CDR3 length: 14 residues. With V trimmed by 3 bases and J by 5 bases, 8 bases remained unmatched. The CDR3 spells CSASPYRGEETQYF. In nucleotides, the CDR3 is TGCAGTGCTAGCCCGTACAGGGGGGAGGAGACCCAGTACTTC.

The chain carries TRBV20-1 and TRBJ2-3, with D unresolved. Germline V gene data show CDR1 as DFQATT and CDR2 as SNEGSKA (reference sequence). V shed 0 bases and J shed 2 bases, with 12 bases lying between them. The CDR3 is 15 amino acids. CDR3 region: CSAREGRWDTDTQYF. In DNA, the CDR3 is TGCAGTGCTAGAGAAGGCAGGTGGGACACAGATACGCAGTATTTT.

The genes are TRBV19 and TRBJ2-5; D might be TRBD1 or TRBD2, each matching 5 bases. With 7 bases removed from V and 4 bases from J, the gap between germline ends came to 16 bases. CDR3 length equals 14 residues. Germline V gene lookup returns CDR1 LNHDA and CDR2 SQIVND (reference sequence). The CDR3 region is CASTPSSGTETQYF. The DNA for the CDR3 is TGTGCCAGTACCCCATCCTCAGGGACAGAGACCCAGTACTTC.

J is TRBJ2-7 and V is TRBV24-1; D may be TRBD2 (5 bases). The CDR3 extends over 13 amino acids. Germline CDR1 KGHDR, CDR2 SFDVKD. The V and J ends lost 3 bases and 1 base respectively, with 6 bases between them. This chain's CDR3 is CATSDGGSYEQYF. CDR3 in DNA: TGTGCCACCAGTGATGGAGGTTCCTACGAGCAGTACTTC.

This clonotype was picked up a small number of times. The chain combines TRBV6-5 with TRBJ1-1; TRBD1 aligns across 11 bases. CDR1 is MNHEY, CDR2 SVGAGI, per germline. The CDR3 is 12 residues long. V shed 5 bases, J shed 10 bases, and the junction held 3 bases outside the gene matches. The CDR3 coding sequence is TGTGCCAGCAGTAGGACAGGGGGCACAGCTTTCTTT. It codes for CASSRTGGTAFF.

This clonotype has more than one count but fewer than ten. The chain combines TRBV12-3 or TRBV12-4 with TRBJ2-3; TRBD2 matches at 7 bases. This CDR3 is 17 amino acids long. J gave up 0 bases and V 4 bases, and 10 bases lay outside the gene matches. CDR3 DNA: TGTGCCAGCAGTTCATACGGGACTATTACTAGCACAGATACGCAGTATTTT. Protein product: CASSSYGTITSTDTQYF.